The 4 T cell receptor beta chains below all came from one sample that was sequenced in a study of shared clonotypes between healthy human individuals. Positive CCR7 selection of CD45RO-negative cells yielded the naive CD8 cells, and terminally differentiated effector memory CD45RA+ cells were excluded. The protocol was immunoSEQ multiplex PCR, while the TCRdb copy is restricted to in-frame clones and leaves out a portion. The profile covers roughly 550,000 clones, with roughly 95% appearing a single time and 0.09% to 0.13% taken by the ten largest. The specimen was naive CD8+ T cells sorted from blood. Every receptor here comes from a woman in her 30s in good health.

This rearrangement joins TRBV5-4 to TRBJ2-7, with D maybe TRBD1 (6 bases). The CDR3 runs to 14 residues. V was cut by 4 bases and J by 2 bases, with 13 bases left in between. Germline V gene lookup returns CDR1 SGHNT and CDR2 YYREEE (reference sequence). The CDR3 DNA follows: TGTGCCAGCAGCCCCAGGGACAACACCTACGAGCAGTACTTC. Protein: CASSPRDNTYEQYF. The entire variable domain, with the rest obtained from reference TRBV5-4 and TRBJ2-7, is as follows: ETGVTQSPTHLIKTRGQQVTLRCSSQSGHNTVSWYQQALGQGPQFIFQYYREEENGRGNFPPRFSGLQFPNYSSELNVNALELDDSALYLCASSPRDNTYEQYFGPGTRLTVT.

The rearrangement uses TRBV5-6 and TRBJ1-1; no clear D gene. Germline CDR1 reads SGHDT; CDR2 reads YYEEEE. The CDR3 loop spans 12 amino acids. V was shortened by 0 bases and J by 2 bases, with 2 bases between the two germline ends. CDR3 region: CASSLANTEAFF. CDR3 nucleotide sequence: TGTGCCAGCAGCTTGGCCAACACTGAAGCTTTCTTT.

The rearrangement uses TRBV30 and TRBJ2-5; 13 bases align to TRBD2. The J call is uncertain, as TRBJ2-7 better fits the DNA end. Germline-derived CDR1 and CDR2 are GTSNPN and SVGIG (reference sequence). The CDR3 loop spans 14 amino acids. The CDR3 reads CAWAGLAGRYEQYF. The CDR3 bases are TGTGCCTGGGCGGGACTAGCGGGGCGCTACGAGCAGTACTTC.

This chain links TRBV25-1 with TRBJ2-5; D might be TRBD1 (6 bases). Germline V gene sequence: CDR1 MGHDK, CDR2 SYGVNS. The CDR3 is 15 residues long. Between the trimmed V and J ends, which lost 0 bases and 4 bases, there was a span of 12 bases. DNA of the CDR3: TGTGCCAGCAGTGAATATACACAGGGCGTAGAGACCCAGTACTTC. This translates into CASSEYTQGVETQYF.